This T cell receptor beta chain derives from a study of blood T cells in healthy people across ages. The donors, all healthy, were Caucasians living in Russia, aged about 6 to 95. Looked up from germline, CDR1 is SEHNR and CDR2 is FQNEAQ (reference sequence). The CDR3 length is 17 residues. V shed 1 base, J shed 0 bases, and the junction held 5 bases outside the gene matches. Using a J-beta primer mix together with a sample-barcoded 5' primer, a second PCR was run for roughly 6 to 12 cycles. TCRdb called the 5' RACE reads again in MiXCR, with one record for every CDR3 protein. The sample gives 1.5 million or so distinct CDR3 sequences, 40% to 45% of which show up once; roughly 3.7% is in the top ten.

This sequence originates from a young woman in good health. Sequencing was performed on blood. The chain uses TRBV7-9 and TRBJ1-4; 7 nucleotides agree with TRBD1. CDR3 residues: CASSLERDSPTNEKLFF. The CDR3, as DNA: TGTGCCAGCAGCTTAGAGAGGGACAGCCCAACTAATGAAAAACTGTTTTTT.